The clone carrying this T cell receptor (beta chain) appeared a few times. The antigen remains unidentified. Through a sample-barcoded 5' primer and a J-beta primer mix, a second PCR was run for roughly 7 to 11 cycles. TCRdb reanalysed the 5' RACE reads using MiXCR and keeps one entry per CDR3 protein. The sample yields 1.5 million to 1.8 million distinct CDR3 sequences, 35% to 45% seen once. The sample originates from a study of blood T cells in healthy people across ages. Overall study: Template switching retrieved approximately one barcoded beta molecule for each two T cells.

Germline trimming cut 1 base from V and 5 bases from J; bases unmatched to any gene: 10. Per germline, CDR1 SGHDT and CDR2 YYEEEE. The CDR3 consists of 16 residues. The draw of peripheral blood yielded ten milliliters from each donor. Findings of the study overall: PBMCs that were unsorted prevented a conclusive naive versus antigen-experienced comparison. Higher diversity, along with more naive CD4+ cells, distinguished long-lived donors from aged donors.

This TCR was sampled from a woman under 30 in good health. Sequencing was carried out using blood. J is TRBJ1-1 and V is TRBV5-6, with 8 bases aligning to TRBD1. The CDR3 sequence: CASSLRAGGAETEAFF. The CDR3 region has the DNA TGTGCCAGCAGCTTGAGGGCAGGGGGCGCCGAAACTGAAGCTTTCTTT. Looking up the rest from reference TRBV5-6 and TRBJ1-1 gives the full variable domain: DAGVTQSPTHLIKTRGQQVTLRCSPKSGHDTVSWYQQALGQGPQFIFQYYEEEERQRGNFPDRFSGHQFPNYSSELNVNALLLGDSALYLCASSLRAGGAETEAFFGQGTRLTVV.